A selection of T cell receptor beta chains follows, all from one sample in a study of identical twins. TCRdb processed the 5' RACE reads anew with MiXCR; each CDR3 protein has one entry. This sample yields about 190,000 distinct CDR3 sequences, of which 15% to 20% are seen a single time; less than 45% belongs to the top ten. These data are also associated with another study on T cells expressing NK-cell markers.

The sample consisted of CD8+ T cells sorted from blood. Receptors originate from a woman aged 18-35 years in good health. The CDR3 runs from the conserved cysteine through the conserved F or W. A D gene is named only where the DNA matches it firmly. Some rows have no size entry. The others give once, few or many, or a class for an expanded clone.

D: TRBD2; V: TRBV5-1; size: .; J: TRBJ2-1; CDR3: CASSRAGDEQFF; DNA: TGCGCCAGCAGCAGAGCGGGAGATGAGCAGTTCTTC
D: TRBD1; V: TRBV12-3/TRBV12-4; size: few; J: TRBJ2-3; CDR3: CASSPSTGRVFGTDTQYF; DNA: TGTGCCAGCAGTCCGTCGACAGGGCGCGTATTCGGCACAGATACGCAGTATTTT
D: TRBD1; V: TRBV11-2; size: few; J: TRBJ2-7; CDR3: CASTGTAPFSSYEQYF; DNA: TGTGCCAGCACCGGGACAGCGCCTTTTTCCTCCTACGAGCAGTACTTC
D: .; V: TRBV3-1; size: many; J: TRBJ1-3; CDR3: CASSRQGVPSGNTIYF; DNA: TGTGCCAGCAGCCGCCAAGGGGTCCCCTCTGGAAACACCATATATTTT
D: TRBD2; V: TRBV3-1; size: .; J: TRBJ2-7; CDR3: CASSQDGASGNSYEQYF; DNA: TGTGCCAGCAGCCAAGACGGAGCTAGCGGAAACTCCTACGAGCAGTACTTC
D: .; V: TRBV18; size: .; J: TRBJ2-7; CDR3: CASSPPGAHYEQYF; DNA: TGTGCCAGCTCACCACCGGGAGCCCACTACGAGCAGTACTTC
D: .; V: TRBV20-1; size: .; J: TRBJ2-7; CDR3: CSASPSQRGYEQYF; DNA: TGCAGTGCTAGCCCGAGCCAAAGGGGCTACGAGCAGTACTTC
D: .; V: TRBV4-3; size: .; J: TRBJ1-2; CDR3: CASSQDFGDRYYGYTF; DNA: TGCGCCAGCAGCCAAGATTTCGGGGACCGGTACTATGGCTACACCTTC
D: .; V: TRBV5-4; size: .; J: TRBJ2-7; CDR3: CASSRSSEQYF; DNA: TGTGCCAGCAGCCGGTCATCCGAGCAGTACTTC
D: .; V: TRBV6-5; size: .; J: TRBJ2-1; CDR3: CASSYQGLSYNEQFF; DNA: TGTGCCAGCAGTTATCAGGGACTTTCCTACAATGAGCAGTTCTTC
D: .; V: TRBV11-2; size: few; J: TRBJ2-5; CDR3: CASSLRPTPSPKETQYF; DNA: TGTGCCAGCAGCTTACGGCCGACCCCTAGCCCCAAAGAGACCCAGTACTTC
D: .; V: TRBV19; size: .; J: TRBJ2-5; CDR3: CASTYGTRSQETQYF; DNA: TGTGCCAGTACCTACGGGACACGGAGTCAAGAGACCCAGTACTTC
D: .; V: TRBV29-1; size: many; J: TRBJ2-1; CDR3: CSVWDSQGGNEQFF; DNA: TGCAGCGTTTGGGACAGCCAGGGGGGAAATGAGCAGTTCTTC
D: .; V: TRBV7-9; size: few; J: TRBJ2-2; CDR3: CASSLDTGANTGELFF; DNA: TGTGCCAGCAGCTTGGACACAGGCGCGAACACCGGGGAGCTGTTTTTT
D: .; V: TRBV29-1; size: .; J: TRBJ1-1; CDR3: CSVEGRNTEAFF; DNA: TGCAGCGTTGAGGGCAGAAACACTGAAGCTTTCTTT
D: .; V: TRBV27; size: .; J: TRBJ2-2; CDR3: CASSLLGGGELFF; DNA: TGTGCCAGCAGTTTACTAGGAGGCGGGGAGCTGTTTTTT
D: .; V: TRBV20-1; size: few; J: TRBJ2-1; CDR3: CSARDPGQVYNEQFF; DNA: TGCAGTGCTAGAGATCCAGGGCAGGTATACAATGAGCAGTTCTTC
D: .; V: TRBV7-2; size: few; J: TRBJ2-2; CDR3: CASSPHTGELFF; DNA: TGTGCCAGCAGCCCGCATACCGGGGAGCTGTTTTTT
D: .; V: TRBV10-2; size: few; J: TRBJ2-3; CDR3: CASSEDHSWFTQYF; DNA: TGCGCCAGCAGTGAGGACCACTCATGGTTCACGCAGTATTTT
D: .; V: TRBV7-9; size: few; J: TRBJ1-6; CDR3: CASSLDGRGLSPLHF; DNA: TGTGCCAGCAGCTTGGACGGCCGAGGCCTCTCACCCCTCCACTTT
D: TRBD2; V: TRBV15; size: .; J: TRBJ2-1; CDR3: CATTDPSGGTVYEQFF; DNA: TGTGCCACCACCGACCCCAGCGGGGGGACTGTCTATGAGCAGTTCTTC
D: .; V: TRBV29-1; size: .; J: TRBJ1-1; CDR3: CSVGRENTEAFF; DNA: TGCAGCGTTGGGAGGGAGAACACTGAAGCTTTCTTT
D: TRBD2; V: TRBV20-1; size: .; J: TRBJ2-3; CDR3: CSADDLAATDTQYF; DNA: TGCAGTGCCGACGATCTAGCGGCAACAGATACGCAGTATTTT
D: .; V: TRBV7-2; size: .; J: TRBJ2-5; CDR3: CAGPQGYEWETQYF; DNA: TGTGCCGGTCCCCAGGGCTACGAATGGGAGACCCAGTACTTC
D: .; V: TRBV10-3; size: .; J: TRBJ1-2; CDR3: CAISESVLTETNYGYTF; DNA: TGTGCCATCAGTGAGTCTGTCTTGACAGAAACTAACTATGGCTACACCTTC
D: TRBD1; V: TRBV4-1; size: few; J: TRBJ2-2; CDR3: CASSPQGQGADGELFF; DNA: TGCGCCAGCAGCCCGCAGGGACAGGGGGCGGACGGGGAGCTGTTTTTT
D: TRBD2; V: TRBV7-2; size: many; J: TRBJ2-4; CDR3: CASSLSGENIQYF; DNA: TGTGCCAGCAGCTTGAGCGGGGAGAACATTCAGTACTTC
D: .; V: TRBV3-1; size: many; J: TRBJ1-5; CDR3: CASSHAAEENQPQHF; DNA: TGTGCCAGCAGCCACGCCGCCGAGGAAAATCAGCCCCAGCATTTT
D: .; V: TRBV27; size: few; J: TRBJ2-1; CDR3: CASSLNAENEQFF; DNA: TGTGCCAGCAGTCTTAACGCCGAAAATGAGCAGTTCTTC
D: .; V: TRBV9; size: few; J: TRBJ1-1; CDR3: CASSFGGITEAFF; DNA: TGTGCCAGCAGCTTCGGGGGGATCACTGAAGCTTTCTTT
D: .; V: TRBV5-6; size: many; J: TRBJ2-4; CDR3: CASSSRFLEGNIQYF; DNA: TGTGCCAGCAGCTCACGGTTTTTGGAGGGAAACATTCAGTACTTC
D: TRBD2; V: TRBV12-3/TRBV12-4; size: few; J: TRBJ2-3; CDR3: CASSFGTSLDTQYF; DNA: TGTGCCAGCAGTTTCGGGACTAGCCTGGATACGCAGTATTTT
D: .; V: TRBV4-1; size: once; J: TRBJ2-3; CDR3: CASSQETSTDTQYF; DNA: TGCGCCAGCAGCCAAGAAACTAGCACAGATACGCAGTATTTT
D: TRBD2; V: TRBV6-5; size: .; J: TRBJ2-1; CDR3: CASSFVAGDSLRAYNEQFF; DNA: TGTGCCAGCAGTTTTGTTGCGGGAGATTCCCTCCGCGCCTACAATGAGCAGTTCTTC
D: .; V: TRBV6-1; size: .; J: TRBJ2-3; CDR3: CASSKSPPPGTSTDTQYF; DNA: TGTGCCAGCAGTAAAAGCCCTCCCCCGGGGACTAGCACAGATACGCAGTATTTT
D: .; V: TRBV6-1; size: .; J: TRBJ2-6; CDR3: CASSWVVWQDEPGANVLTF; DNA: TGTGCCAGCAGCTGGGTAGTCTGGCAGGATGAACCTGGGGCCAACGTCCTGACTTTC
D: .; V: TRBV20-1; size: .; J: TRBJ1-5; CDR3: CSAHSGAYSNQPQHF; DNA: TGCAGTGCTCACTCCGGGGCCTACAGCAATCAGCCCCAGCATTTT
D: .; V: TRBV29-1; size: .; J: TRBJ2-1; CDR3: CSGPTEDVYNEQFF; DNA: TGCAGCGGTCCGACAGAAGATGTATACAATGAGCAGTTCTTC
D: .; V: TRBV12-3/TRBV12-4; size: .; J: TRBJ2-1; CDR3: CASSLGLDVGEQFF; DNA: TGTGCCAGCAGCCTAGGACTGGACGTCGGTGAGCAGTTCTTC
D: TRBD2; V: TRBV9; size: .; J: TRBJ2-1; CDR3: CASSETLAGQYNEQFF; DNA: TGTGCCAGCAGCGAGACCCTAGCGGGACAGTACAATGAGCAGTTCTTC
D: .; V: TRBV6-4; size: many; J: TRBJ1-5; CDR3: CASSVDSWGNQPQHF; DNA: TGTGCCAGCAGCGTGGACAGTTGGGGCAATCAGCCCCAGCATTTT
D: .; V: TRBV20-1; size: .; J: TRBJ2-7; CDR3: CSARDTPWEQYF; DNA: TGCAGTGCTAGAGATACTCCGTGGGAGCAGTACTTC
D: TRBD1; V: TRBV7-9; size: few; J: TRBJ2-1; CDR3: CASSFRDRGYNEQFF; DNA: TGTGCCAGCAGCTTTCGGGACAGGGGTTACAATGAGCAGTTCTTC
D: .; V: TRBV25-1; size: few; J: TRBJ1-1; CDR3: CASGQGMNTEAFF; DNA: TGTGCCAGCGGCCAGGGGATGAACACTGAAGCTTTCTTT
D: .; V: TRBV11-2; size: few; J: TRBJ1-5; CDR3: CASSSDISNQPQHF; DNA: TGTGCCAGCAGCTCGGACATTAGCAATCAGCCCCAGCATTTT
D: .; V: TRBV12-3/TRBV12-4; size: .; J: TRBJ2-7; CDR3: CASSFGQVYEQYF; DNA: TGTGCCAGCAGTTTCGGACAAGTCTACGAGCAGTACTTC
D: TRBD2; V: TRBV11-2; size: .; J: TRBJ2-3; CDR3: CASSFLAGDYRLLYF; DNA: TGTGCCAGCAGCTTCCTAGCGGGGGACTACAGATTGCTGTATTTT
D: .; V: TRBV6-1; size: .; J: TRBJ2-2; CDR3: CANPGLANTGELFF; DNA: TGTGCCAACCCCGGACTGGCGAACACCGGGGAGCTGTTTTTT
D: .; V: TRBV9; size: .; J: TRBJ2-1; CDR3: CASSYDGRTGWNEQFF; DNA: TGTGCCAGCAGCTACGATGGGAGAACTGGGTGGAATGAGCAGTTCTTC
D: TRBD2; V: TRBV6-5; size: few; J: TRBJ2-1; CDR3: CASSYSRARGGRNYNEQFF; DNA: TGTGCCAGCAGTTACTCGAGGGCCCGAGGCGGGAGGAACTACAATGAGCAGTTCTTC
D: TRBD1; V: TRBV6-5; size: few; J: TRBJ1-1; CDR3: CASSYSTVRDSEAFF; DNA: TGTGCCAGCAGTTACTCGACAGTCCGGGACAGCGAAGCTTTCTTT
D: .; V: TRBV12-3/TRBV12-4; size: many; J: TRBJ2-3; CDR3: CASSPEGDWQTDTQYF; DNA: TGTGCCAGCAGTCCGGAGGGGGACTGGCAAACAGATACGCAGTATTTT
D: TRBD2; V: TRBV4-3; size: .; J: TRBJ2-7; CDR3: CASSQDKGLAGGPYEQYF; DNA: TGCGCCAGCAGCCAAGATAAGGGACTAGCGGGAGGGCCCTACGAGCAGTACTTC
D: .; V: TRBV7-9; size: many; J: TRBJ1-6; CDR3: CASRPDSSQNSPLHF; DNA: TGTGCCAGCAGGCCCGACAGCAGCCAGAATTCACCCCTCCACTTT
D: TRBD1; V: TRBV12-3/TRBV12-4; size: many; J: TRBJ1-2; CDR3: CASSLRDRDYGYTF; DNA: TGTGCCAGCAGTTTAAGGGACAGGGACTATGGCTACACCTTC
D: .; V: TRBV2; size: few; J: TRBJ2-7; CDR3: CASSEARTYEQYF; DNA: TGTGCCAGCAGTGAGGCTAGAACCTACGAGCAGTACTTC
D: .; V: TRBV5-8; size: .; J: TRBJ2-2; CDR3: CASSFRLRGTGELFF; DNA: TGTGCCAGCAGCTTTCGTCTAAGGGGGACCGGGGAGCTGTTTTTT
D: TRBD1; V: TRBV7-9; size: .; J: TRBJ2-1; CDR3: CASVTGGSYNEQFF; DNA: TGTGCCAGCGTCACAGGGGGGTCCTACAATGAGCAGTTCTTC
D: .; V: TRBV7-9; size: .; J: TRBJ2-7; CDR3: CASSTLRGGLRDEQYF; DNA: TGTGCCAGCAGCACCCTGAGGGGCGGACTTAGGGACGAGCAGTACTTC
D: TRBD1; V: TRBV9; size: few; J: TRBJ2-2; CDR3: CASSTPGGSTGELFF; DNA: TGTGCCAGCAGCACTCCAGGGGGCTCCACCGGGGAGCTGTTTTTT